Listed below are T cell receptor beta chains from one sample, sequenced in a study of blood T cell repertoires in COVID-19. Assay used: immunoSEQ multiplex PCR; TCRdb lists only in-frame clones, some missing. The table lists about 21,000 clones, 83% of them singletons, with 6.5% to 8.5% in the top ten. The sample was peripheral blood. The receptors shown here come from a human donor in a cohort sampled during active COVID-19. Each CDR3 is given with its conserved first and last residue. The D gene is left open where the match is weak. Some rows mark clone size as missing; the rest say once, few, many or name a class of expanded clone.

j_call	clone_size	v_call	d_call	cdr3_nt	cdr3_aa
TRBJ1-1	-	TRBV4-1	-	TGCGCCAGCAGCCAAGCTGGGGGGAGGACTGAAGCTTTCTTT	CASSQAGGRTEAFF
TRBJ1-1	-	TRBV24-1	-	TGTGCCACCAGTGCCCCCGGGAGGATTGAAGCTTTCTTT	CATSAPGRIEAFF
TRBJ1-6	-	TRBV7-8	-	TGTGCCAGCAGCTTAGCTGGGGACAACTCCTATAATTCACCCCTCCACTTT	CASSLAGDNSYNSPLHF
TRBJ1-2	-	TRBV6-1	TRBD1	TGTGCCAGCAGTGAAGCAGCGAGACAGGGGGGCTATGGCTACACCTTC	CASSEAARQGGYGYTF
TRBJ1-2	-	TRBV7-2	TRBD1	TGTGCCAGCAGCTTACCGGACAGGGTCTATGGCTACACCTTC	CASSLPDRVYGYTF
TRBJ1-2	-	TRBV9	-	TGTGCCAGCAGCTTGGAGGGGCCGAACTATGGCTACACCTTC	CASSLEGPNYGYTF
TRBJ1-1	-	TRBV2	-	TGTGCCAGCAGTGAAGAGGGGAAGACTGAAGCTTTCTTT	CASSEEGKTEAFF
TRBJ2-3	-	TRBV5-5	-	TGTGCCAGCAGCTTCCCAGAGGGGGAGGGGCAGTATTTT	CASSFPEGEGQYF
TRBJ1-1	medium-sized	TRBV18	-	TGTGCCAGCTCGGCGGGGCCGAACACTGAAGCTTTCTTT	CASSAGPNTEAFF
TRBJ2-2	-	TRBV15	-	TGTGCCACCAGCAGGGGTGGGTTAGCGTTGGCCGGGGAGCTGTTTTTT	CATSRGGLALAGELFF
TRBJ1-6	-	TRBV6-1	-	TGTGCCAGCAGTGAAGCCGGGAATTCACCCCTCCACTTT	CASSEAGNSPLHF
TRBJ2-6	-	TRBV6-4	-	TGTGCCAGCAGTGAAGAGGCAGCAGGGGCCAACGTCCTGACTTTC	CASSEEAAGANVLTF
TRBJ1-2	-	TRBV6-5	-	TGTGCCAGCAGTTACCTTCCCAGTAACTATGGCTACACCTTC	CASSYLPSNYGYTF
TRBJ2-1	-	TRBV5-4	-	TGTGCCAGCAGCCCCCGGCCGTCGGTAACGGGTAATGAGCAGTTCTTC	CASSPRPSVTGNEQFF
TRBJ1-2	-	TRBV5-1	-	TGCGCCAGCAGCTTGGGGCAACAAGGGGCCTATGGCTACACCTTC	CASSLGQQGAYGYTF
TRBJ1-5	-	TRBV15	TRBD1	TGTGCCACCAGCAGGGGACAGGCGACGCGAGGGGCCCAGCATTTT	CATSRGQATRGAQHF
TRBJ2-5	few	TRBV5-4	-	TGTGCCAGCAGCGACACTAGCAATCAAGAGACCCAGTACTTC	CASSDTSNQETQYF
TRBJ2-1	-	TRBV29-1	TRBD1	TGCAGCGTTGTAAGGACAGGGGGCGTTGAGCAGTTCTTC	CSVVRTGGVEQFF
TRBJ1-1	-	TRBV18	-	TGTGCCAGCTCACCACCCGGGAACACTGAAGCTTTCTTT	CASSPPGNTEAFF
TRBJ2-3	-	TRBV10-1	-	TGCGCCAGCTCCTTGCAACAGGGGGGGACAGATACGCAGTATTTT	CASSLQQGGTDTQYF
TRBJ2-1	-	TRBV11-3	-	TGTGCCAGCAGCTTAGATTCGACAATGAGAGAGCAGTTCTTC	CASSLDSTMREQFF
TRBJ2-1	-	TRBV3-1/TRBV3-2	-	TGTGCCAGCGGAACAGACCTTAACAATGAGCAGTTCTTC	CASGTDLNNEQFF